This TCR beta chain was identified in a study of siplizumab effects on memory and regulatory T cells. Whole-study findings and limits: Whether proliferating Tregs in siplizumab cultures suppress was not functionally confirmed. The diversity of naive T cells seemed greater than that of memory cells, and their alloresponse contribution seemed major.

The germline V gene encodes CDR1 MDHEN and CDR2 SYDVKM. CDR3 length: 12 residues. Trimming took 6 bases from V and 8 from J, leaving 13 bases between them. Only a few counts were recorded for this clone. The antigen is not known. Sequencing was performed with immunoSEQ multiplex PCR; in TCRdb, only in-frame clones are kept and a portion is missing. The table lists some 100,000 clones, around 90% of them singletons. Material: CD4+ T cells sorted from blood. The origin of this receptor is a human donor in good health. Some clones in this sample may be carry-over from other donors' samples. The chain employs TRBV28 and TRBJ1-2; maybe TRBD1 (5 bases). CDR3 sequence (DNA): TGTGCCAGCAGGGCACAGGTGGGAGGCTACACCTTC. Translation gives CASRAQVGGYTF.